One and the same sample provided the 17 T cell receptor beta chains below, sequenced in a study of T cell responses to AZD1222 COVID-19 vaccine. The protocol was immunoSEQ multiplex PCR, while the TCRdb copy is restricted to in-frame clones and leaves out a portion. The sample lists approximately 150,000 clones; roughly 93% were seen once. Sample: peripheral blood, taken 28 days after the second AZD1222 dose. The receptors here all came from an adult who received the AZD1222 COVID-19 vaccine.

This chain joins TRBV9 and TRBJ2-1, with D possibly being TRBD2 (6 bases). This CDR3 comprises 14 residues. Germline V gives CDR1 SGDLS, CDR2 YYNGEE. Deletions cut 4 bases from V and 2 bases from J, with 10 bases between. CDR3 coding DNA: TGTGCCAGCAGCCCGGAGGGCGCCTACAATGAGCAGTTCTTC. Residues: CASSPEGAYNEQFF.

This clone was detected only a few times. The chain recombines TRBV19 with TRBJ2-7, with 12 bases matching TRBD1. V lost 4 bases and J lost 4; bases outside the gene matches: 5. Germline V gene sequence: CDR1 LNHDA, CDR2 SQIVND (reference sequence). The CDR3 is 15 residues long. The CDR3 region has the DNA TGTGCCAGTAGTAGGGGACAGGGGGCCGGGTACGAGCAGTACTTC. It translates to CASSRGQGAGYEQYF.

The chain recombines TRBV19 with TRBJ1-4; D might be TRBD1 (6 bases). CDR3 length: 16 amino acids. Germline V gives CDR1 LNHDA, CDR2 SQIVND (reference sequence). V was shortened by 2 bases and J by 4 bases, with 14 bases between the two germline ends. CDR3 region: CASSIIPTGDNEKLFF. The CDR3 DNA reads as TGTGCCAGTAGTATAATCCCGACAGGCGATAATGAAAAACTGTTTTTT.

The V call is TRBV7-9, the J call TRBJ1-1, with D hard to call. The ends were cut back, 8 bases at V and 0 bases at J, with 7 bases in the middle. Germline CDR1 SEHNR, CDR2 FQNEAQ (reference sequence). CDR3 size: 12 residues. The CDR3 region is CASGRVNTEAFF. The CDR3 coding sequence is TGTGCCAGCGGGAGGGTGAACACTGAAGCTTTCTTT.

CDR3 in DNA: TGTGCCAGCAGCCCCGCAGGGGTATTGGCAGATACGCAGTATTTT. Translation: CASSPAGVLADTQYF. The rearrangement links TRBV9 to TRBJ2-3; D might be TRBD1 (6 bases). Germline CDR1 is SGDLS and CDR2 is YYNGEE. This CDR3 spans 15 amino acids. Deletions cut 4 bases from V and 4 bases from J, with 16 bases between.

The chain joins TRBV6-5 to TRBJ2-7; 8 bases match TRBD1. V lost 8 bases and J lost 2; bases outside the gene matches: 11. CDR3 length equals 15 residues. Germline values: CDR1 MNHEY, CDR2 SVGAGI. The CDR3 loop is CASSLSGGAPYEQYF. CDR3 DNA: TGTGCCAGCTCTTTATCAGGGGGCGCACCCTACGAGCAGTACTTC.

The chain employs TRBV7-9 and TRBJ2-2, with 7 bases aligning to TRBD2. Germline CDR1 SEHNR, CDR2 FQNEAQ (reference sequence). V trimming: 5 bases; J trimming: 0 bases; junction bases outside the gene matches: 6. CDR3 length: 16 amino acids. The CDR3 reads CASSPRGIPNTGELFF. CDR3 sequence (DNA): TGTGCCAGCAGCCCGCGGGGGATACCGAACACCGGGGAGCTGTTTTTT.

The chain carries TRBV3-1 (or the pseudogene TRBV3-2) and TRBJ2-1; TRBD2 agrees at 13 bases. Germline values: CDR1 LGHDT, CDR2 YNNKEL (reference sequence). This CDR3 comprises 17 residues. Unmatched junction bases numbered 13, after V lost 4 bases and J lost 10 bases. The CDR3 DNA follows: TGTGCCAGCAGCCCAGAGGGACTAGCGGGAAAACGAAGCGAGCAGTTCTTC. The encoded protein is CASSPEGLAGKRSEQFF.

Here the CDR3 DNA reads TGTGCCAGCAGCCCCAAGACAGGGGGCGAGACCCAGTACTTC. Amino acids: CASSPKTGGETQYF. V is TRBV5-6 and J is TRBJ2-5; TRBD1 matches at 10 bases. V gave up 4 bases and J gave up 5 bases; unmatched junction bases: 5. The CDR3 totals 14 residues. Germline CDR1 and CDR2: SGHDT and YYEEEE.

The chain links TRBV6-1 to TRBJ1-1, with TRBD1 matching over 7 bases. The length of the CDR3 is 16 residues. The ends lost 4 bases at V and 2 bases at J; junction bases unmatched: 10. Germline values: CDR1 MNHNS, CDR2 SASEGT. CDR3 bases: TGTGCCAGCAGTGTAACAGGGGTGAGGCGTAACACTGAAGCTTTCTTT. The encoded protein is CASSVTGVRRNTEAFF.

V usage is TRBV7-9 and J usage is TRBJ2-2; tentatively, D is TRBD1 (6 bases). Per germline, CDR1 SEHNR and CDR2 FQNEAQ (reference sequence). V was trimmed by 3 bases and J by 7 bases, leaving 18 bases between them. The CDR3 sequence is 16 residues long. The CDR3 nucleotides read TGTGCCAGCAGCTTTCCAGGGGCGGAGACGGGCGGGGAGCTGTTTTTT. It encodes CASSFPGAETGGELFF. Drawing the rest from reference TRBV7-9 and TRBJ2-2, the complete variable domain is DTGVSQNPRHKITKRGQNVTFRCDPISEHNRLYWYRQTLGQGPEFLTYFQNEAQLEKSRLLSDRFSAERPKGSFSTLEIQRTEQGDSAMYLCASSFPGAETGGELFFGEGSRLTVL.

V usage is TRBV5-1 and J usage is TRBJ2-5; TRBD1 is a possible D gene (5 bases). Looked up from germline, CDR1 is SGHRS and CDR2 is YFSETQ. V dropped 0 bases and J dropped 2 bases, with 8 bases sitting between them. The CDR3 runs to 14 residues. CDR3 in DNA: TGCGCCAGCAGCTTGGGACAGATACAAGAGACCCAGTACTTC. As protein: CASSLGQIQETQYF.

This chain joins TRBV2 and TRBJ2-1; no clear D gene. The CDR3 sequence is 14 residues long. The V gene lost 6 bases and the J gene lost 8 bases, with 17 bases spanning the gap. Germline CDR1 and CDR2: SNHLY and FYNNEI. CDR3 coding DNA: TGTGCCAGCAGGGCTGGACGGATTGGCGATGAGCAGTTCTTC. Translating gives CASRAGRIGDEQFF. Filled out from reference TRBV2 and TRBJ2-1, the complete variable domain reads EPEVTQTPSHQVTQMGQEVILRCVPISNHLYFYWYRQILGQKVEFLVSFYNNEISEKSEIFDDQFSVERPDGSNFTLKIRSTKLEDSAMYFCASRAGRIGDEQFFGPGTRLTVL.

The table lists this clone with a count of one. The rearrangement links TRBV5-4 to TRBJ1-2, with no clear D. Germline V gene data show CDR1 as SGHNT and CDR2 as YYREEE (reference sequence). The CDR3 is 14 residues long. Trimming removed 1 base from V and 6 bases from J, with 13 bases in between. CDR3 nucleotides: TGTGCCAGCAGCTTGCAGGTCGACCAGGATGGCTACACCTTC. Its protein product is CASSLQVDQDGYTF.

V and J are TRBV12-5 and TRBJ2-5, with a tentative D call TRBD1 (6 bases). The germline gives CDR1 LGHNT, CDR2 FRNRAP. V dropped 3 bases and J dropped 4 bases, with 24 bases sitting between them. The CDR3 spans 18 residues. CDR3 DNA: TGTGCTAGTGGTTTCACTCCCGATGGGCAGGGGTTAGTAGAGACCCAGTACTTC. The encoded protein is CASGFTPDGQGLVETQYF.

V and J are TRBV6-6 and TRBJ1-6, with TRBD1 matching over 7 bases. Germline V gene lookup returns CDR1 MNHNY and CDR2 SVGAGI (reference sequence). The length of the CDR3 is 14 residues. Germline trimming cut 6 bases from V and 7 bases from J; bases unmatched to any gene: 6. The CDR3: CASSADRVNSPLHF. CDR3 nucleotide sequence: TGTGCCAGCAGCGCCGACAGGGTCAATTCACCCCTCCACTTT.

The rearrangement joins TRBV6-5 to TRBJ2-1; D is perhaps TRBD2 (5 bases). CDR3 length equals 14 residues. The ends were cut back, 6 bases at V and 7 bases at J, with 16 bases in the middle. Germline CDR1 reads MNHEY; CDR2 reads SVGAGI. DNA for the CDR3: TGTGCCAGCAGGGCCCCGGGGTTGAGGAATGAGCAGTTCTTC. It yields the protein CASRAPGLRNEQFF.